This passage covers 26 T cell receptor beta chains from one sample sequenced in a study of shared clonotypes between healthy human individuals. Profiled with immunoSEQ multiplex PCR; TCRdb holds only in-frame clones, not every one. The sample lists approximately 2.1 million clones; 85% to 95% were seen once. What was sequenced was naive CD4+ T cells from PBMCs. As for subset: CD45RA+ positively selected. These receptor sequences come from a man aged 18-30 years in good health. Some clones in this sample may be carry-over from other donors' samples.

The V gene is TRBV7-2, the J gene TRBJ2-7; 8 bases line up with TRBD1. From germline, CDR1 is SGHTA and CDR2 FQGNSA. V was clipped by 6 bases and J by 0 bases; unmatched bases: 4. This CDR3 has 14 amino acids. CDR3 DNA: TGTGCCAGCAGGTCCACAGGGGGCTCCTACGAGCAGTACTTC. This encodes CASRSTGGSYEQYF. Variable domain in full (rest from reference TRBV7-2 and TRBJ2-7): GAGVSQSPSNKVTEKGKDVELRCDPISGHTALYWYRQSLGQGLEFLIYFQGNSAPDKSGLPSDRFSAERTGGSVSTLTIQRTQQEDSAVYLCASRSTGGSYEQYFGPGTRLTVT.

The chain is built from TRBV7-2 and TRBJ2-7; 7 nucleotides match TRBD2. This CDR3 has 16 residues. With V trimmed by 1 base and J by 4 bases, 10 bases remained unmatched. Per germline, CDR1 SGHTA and CDR2 FQGNSA. CDR3 bases: TGTGCCAGCAGCTTAGTCTGGGCTAGCGGTACTTACGAGCAGTACTTC. Amino acid sequence: CASSLVWASGTYEQYF.

This sequence joins TRBV11-2 and TRBJ1-2; D call uncertain. The CDR3 extends over 15 amino acids. V dropped 0 bases and J dropped 5 bases, with 13 bases sitting between them. The V gene's germline CDR1 is SGHAT and CDR2 FQNNGV. The CDR3 loop reads CASSLDMVAVYGYTF. The CDR3 DNA reads as TGTGCCAGCAGCTTAGATATGGTGGCGGTTTATGGCTACACCTTC.

The chain recombines TRBV30 with TRBJ1-5; D gene unclear. Per the germline V gene, CDR1 is GTSNPN and CDR2 is SVGIG (reference sequence). The CDR3 loop spans 13 amino acids. With 4 bases removed from V and 6 bases from J, the gap between germline ends came to 13 bases. CDR3 in DNA: TGTGCCTGGATAGTCCAAAGTAGTCAGCCCCAGCATTTT. Translation: CAWIVQSSQPQHF.

CDR3 coding DNA: TGTGCCAGCAGCGTAGTCGGGGTGTCGTCCGGGGAGCTGTTTTTT. Its protein is CASSVVGVSSGELFF. The genes are TRBV9 and TRBJ2-2, with D possibly being TRBD2 (5 bases). V gave up 0 bases and J gave up 6 bases, with 12 bases separating them. This CDR3 spans 15 amino acids. CDR1 is SGDLS, CDR2 YYNGEE, per germline.

V usage is TRBV7-8 and J usage is TRBJ2-1; D remains ambiguous. The CDR3 totals 17 residues. Trimming shortened V by 1 base and J by 7 bases, and 20 bases separated the two germline ends. Germline loops: CDR1 SGHVS, CDR2 FQNEAQ. Written as DNA, the CDR3 is TGTGCCAGCAGCTTAGGAGAGGCTCTAATTCTTCGGAATGAGCAGTTCTTC. Translation gives CASSLGEALILRNEQFF.

The chain is built from TRBV5-1 and TRBJ1-2, with D possibly matching TRBD1 (5 bases). Germline V CDR1 and CDR2: SGHRS, YFSETQ. V was shortened by 2 bases and J by 4 bases, with 9 bases between the two germline ends. There are 13 residues in the CDR3. CDR3 sequence: CASSFSQGYGYTF. CDR3 nucleotides: TGCGCCAGCAGCTTCAGTCAGGGCTATGGCTACACCTTC. The full variable domain, completed using reference TRBV5-1 and TRBJ1-2, is KAGVTQTPRYLIKTRGQQVTLSCSPISGHRSVSWYQQTPGQGLQFLFEYFSETQRNKGNFPGRFSGRQFSNSRSEMNVSTLELGDSALYLCASSFSQGYGYTFGSGTRLTVV.

For this clone: Additional DNA sequences in this sample encode the identical CDR3. The chain's CDR3 is CASSPGLAGQETQYF. DNA for the CDR3: TGTGCCAGCAGCCCCGGACTAGCGGGCCAAGAGACCCAGTACTTC. The V gene is TRBV5-4, the J gene TRBJ2-5; TRBD2 matches 11 bases. CDR1 SGHNT and CDR2 YYREEE come from the germline V gene (reference sequence). This CDR3 spans 15 amino acids. Unmatched junction bases numbered 3, after V lost 4 bases and J lost 1 base.

V gene TRBV7-3 combines with J gene TRBJ2-2, with D uncertain. The length of the CDR3 is 12 residues. Trimming removed 2 bases from V and 8 bases from J, with 6 bases in between. CDR1 and CDR2 from the germline V gene are SGHTA and FQGTGA. CDR3 in amino acids: CASSLPSGELFF. The CDR3 DNA is TGTGCCAGCAGCTTACCGAGTGGGGAGCTGTTTTTT.

V is TRBV6-5 and J is TRBJ1-4; 11 nucleotides agree with TRBD1. The V segment lost 3 bases and the J segment 3 bases; nucleotides outside the gene matches: 3. Germline V gene lookup returns CDR1 MNHEY and CDR2 SVGAGI. The CDR3 runs 16 residues. The CDR3 here is CASSYRGQGANEKLFF. The CDR3 coding sequence is TGTGCCAGCAGTTATCGGGGACAGGGGGCTAATGAAAAACTGTTTTTT.

Concerning this clone itself: A single base separates this from a much larger clone, so it may be a read error. The rearrangement links TRBV30 to TRBJ2-2; D call uncertain. Trimming stripped 2 bases from V and 3 bases from J, with 16 bases between. The CDR3 runs to 16 residues. From germline, CDR1 is GTSNPN and CDR2 SVGIG (reference sequence). CDR3 DNA: TGTGCCTGGAGTTTGATGGGTCGCGTTGACACCGGGGAGCTGTTTTTT. Translation: CAWSLMGRVDTGELFF. Full variable domain (outside the CDR3, taken from reference TRBV30 and TRBJ2-2): SQTIHQWPATLVQPVGSPLSLECTVEGTSNPNLYWYRQAAGRGLQLLFYSVGIGQISSEVPQNLSASRPQDRQFILSSKKLLLSDSGFYLCAWSLMGRVDTGELFFGEGSRLTVL.

This chain links TRBV11-2 with TRBJ2-1; 12 bases map to TRBD2. Trimming removed 3 bases from V and 4 bases from J; junction bases left unmatched: 4. Germline V gene sequence: CDR1 SGHAT, CDR2 FQNNGV. The CDR3 has 16 amino acids. The CDR3 is CASSFRTSGVYNEQFF. The CDR3, as DNA: TGTGCCAGCAGCTTCCGGACTAGCGGGGTATACAATGAGCAGTTCTTC.

V usage is TRBV5-4 and J usage is TRBJ2-5; 13 bases line up with TRBD2. V lost 3 bases, J lost 2 bases, and 7 bases stayed unmatched. The CDR3 consists of 17 residues. Germline values: CDR1 SGHNT, CDR2 YYREEE (reference sequence). The CDR3 reads CASSSPGLAGLQETQYF. The CDR3 coding sequence is TGTGCCAGCAGCTCTCCGGGACTAGCGGGATTACAAGAGACCCAGTACTTC.

V gene TRBV6-5 combines with J gene TRBJ2-7; TRBD2 agrees at 8 bases. The CDR3 covers 16 residues. V lost 1 base, J lost 2 bases, and 7 bases stayed unmatched. Germline loops: CDR1 MNHEY, CDR2 SVGAGI. The CDR3 coding sequence is TGTGCCAGCAGTTACTTAGTGACTAGCGCACCCTACGAGCAGTACTTC. Translation: CASSYLVTSAPYEQYF.

The chain combines TRBV27 with TRBJ1-2; the D gene is possibly TRBD1 (6 bases). The CDR3 loop spans 14 amino acids. V lost 5 bases, J lost 8 bases, and 18 bases lay in between. Germline V lookup: CDR1 MNHEY, CDR2 SMNVEV (reference sequence). This CDR3 is CASSTLDRSRGYTF. CDR3 DNA sequence: TGTGCCAGCAGTACCCTCGACAGGAGCCGAGGCTACACCTTC.

The chain links TRBV30 to TRBJ1-2; D remains ambiguous. The CDR3 is 12 amino acids. Germline CDR1 GTSNPN, CDR2 SVGIG (reference sequence). Trimming shortened V by 0 bases and J by 8 bases, and 10 bases separated the two germline ends. The CDR3 DNA follows: TGTGCCTGGAGTGTACAGAGTTCGGGCTACACCTTC. It translates to CAWSVQSSGYTF. Full variable domain (rest looked up from reference TRBV30 and TRBJ1-2): SQTIHQWPATLVQPVGSPLSLECTVEGTSNPNLYWYRQAAGRGLQLLFYSVGIGQISSEVPQNLSASRPQDRQFILSSKKLLLSDSGFYLCAWSVQSSGYTFGSGTRLTVV.

The chain links TRBV5-1 to TRBJ2-3; 8 bases map to TRBD2. Germline V CDR1 and CDR2: SGHRS, YFSETQ. This CDR3 is 14 amino acids long. V was clipped by 7 bases and J by 4 bases; unmatched bases: 8. The CDR3 coding sequence is TGCGCCAGCTTTAGCGGGACCAGCGCAGATACGCAGTATTTT. The encoded protein is CASFSGTSADTQYF.

The chain joins TRBV28 to TRBJ1-2, with D unresolved. Trimming took 8 bases from V and 2 from J, leaving 12 bases between them. The CDR3 contains 13 residues. Germline V gene lookup returns CDR1 MDHEN and CDR2 SYDVKM. The CDR3 spells CASDGSRNYGYTF. CDR3 DNA sequence: TGTGCCAGCGACGGGTCAAGGAACTATGGCTACACCTTC.

The rearrangement links TRBV5-6 to TRBJ1-2; D not resolved. Trimming shortened V by 2 bases and J by 4 bases, and 15 bases separated the two germline ends. The germline V gene has CDR1 SGHDT and CDR2 YYEEEE. The CDR3 consists of 15 residues. This chain's CDR3 is CASSFDPGGTYGYTF. CDR3 DNA: TGTGCCAGCAGCTTCGACCCGGGAGGTACCTATGGCTACACCTTC.

This clone showed up just once. The chain couples TRBV5-1 to TRBJ2-7; TRBD1 agrees at 10 bases. The V gene's germline CDR1 is SGHRS and CDR2 YFSETQ. The length of the CDR3 is 15 residues. V lost 4 bases, J lost 2 bases, and 6 bases stayed unmatched. This CDR3 is CASSPRDRGPYEQYF. The CDR3 DNA sequence: TGCGCCAGCAGCCCACGGGACAGGGGCCCCTACGAGCAGTACTTC.

This chain uses TRBV28 with TRBJ1-5; TRBD1 agrees at 7 bases. Germline V CDR1 and CDR2: MDHEN, SYDVKM. The CDR3 has 19 residues. V dropped 6 bases and J dropped 2; count of bases not matched to a gene: 19. The DNA of the CDR3 is TGTGCCAGCAGCCTACCTCCGGGACGAAGGACAGGCGGCAATCAGCCCCAGCATTTT. As protein: CASSLPPGRRTGGNQPQHF.

The chain carries TRBV4-1 and TRBJ1-5, with D possibly being TRBD1 (6 bases). The V end was cut by 0 bases, the J end by 7 bases, with 16 bases between. Germline loops: CDR1 MGHRA, CDR2 YSYEKL. The CDR3 is made up of 16 amino acids. The CDR3 spells CASSQDAGGWDQPQHF. The CDR3 bases are TGCGCCAGCAGCCAAGATGCGGGGGGCTGGGACCAGCCCCAGCATTTT.

The chain is built from TRBV6-1 and TRBJ2-7; D may be TRBD1 (6 bases). The V end was cut by 2 bases, the J end by 3 bases, with 11 bases between. CDR1 and CDR2 (germline): MNHNS, SASEGT. This CDR3 is built from 14 residues. CDR3 residues: CASSENKGDYEQYF. CDR3 DNA: TGTGCCAGCAGTGAAAATAAGGGGGACTACGAGCAGTACTTC.

Here the CDR3 DNA reads TGTGCCAGCAGTGGACCACAGGGTACACGTTCTGCTGGCTACACCTTC. It encodes CASSGPQGTRSAGYTF. The chain is built from TRBV2 and TRBJ1-2, with D possibly being TRBD1 (6 bases). This CDR3 comprises 16 residues. From germline, CDR1 is SNHLY and CDR2 FYNNEI. V was pared by 4 bases and J by 7 bases, with 22 bases between.

The J gene is TRBJ2-7, the V gene TRBV5-1; the D is unclear. Per germline, CDR1 SGHRS and CDR2 YFSETQ. Trimming removed 3 bases at V and 2 bases at J, with 15 bases between. There are 15 residues in the CDR3. The CDR3 coding sequence is TGCGCCAGCAGCTCCACCCCTACCGACACCTACGAGCAGTACTTC. Protein sequence: CASSSTPTDTYEQYF. Full variable domain (outside the CDR3, taken from reference TRBV5-1 and TRBJ2-7): KAGVTQTPRYLIKTRGQQVTLSCSPISGHRSVSWYQQTPGQGLQFLFEYFSETQRNKGNFPGRFSGRQFSNSRSEMNVSTLELGDSALYLCASSSTPTDTYEQYFGPGTRLTVT.

The chain recombines TRBV5-4 with TRBJ1-4; D gene uncertain. Germline assignment: CDR1 SGHNT and CDR2 YYREEE (reference sequence). CDR3 length: 15 residues. Trimming left V 7 bases short and J 6 bases short, with 19 bases between. CDR3 residues: CASSLGAGYDEKLFF. The CDR3 DNA sequence: TGTGCCAGCTCCCTGGGCGCAGGATATGATGAAAAACTGTTTTTT.